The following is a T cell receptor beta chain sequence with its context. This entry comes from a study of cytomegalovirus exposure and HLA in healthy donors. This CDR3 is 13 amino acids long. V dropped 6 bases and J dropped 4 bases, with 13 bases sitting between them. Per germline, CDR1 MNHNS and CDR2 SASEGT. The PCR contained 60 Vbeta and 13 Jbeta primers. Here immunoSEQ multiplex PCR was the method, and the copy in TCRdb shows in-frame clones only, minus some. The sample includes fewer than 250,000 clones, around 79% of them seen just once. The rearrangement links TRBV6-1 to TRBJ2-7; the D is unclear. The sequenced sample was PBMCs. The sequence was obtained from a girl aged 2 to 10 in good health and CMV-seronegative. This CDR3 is CASRESNLYEQYF. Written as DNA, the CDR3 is TGTGCCAGCAGGGAATCGAACCTATACGAGCAGTACTTC.